This TCR beta chain is drawn from a study of blood T cells in healthy people across ages. In each sample, at least 6.5 million PBMCs were isolated. A J-beta primer mix and a sample-barcoded 5' primer were used in a second PCR of about 6 to 12 cycles. Via MiXCR, TCRdb re-called the 5' RACE reads, giving one row per CDR3 protein. The sample includes 1.2 million to 1.5 million distinct CDR3 sequences, roughly 60% of them seen just once. This clonotype was seen a handful of times. The sequenced sample consisted of blood. The TCR originated in a man aged 18 to 35 in good health.

CDR3: CASSLTRGYTDTQYF. Written as DNA, the CDR3 is TGTGCCAGCAGCTTGACACGGGGATACACAGATACGCAGTATTTT. The chain combines TRBV5-5 with TRBJ2-3, with a tentative D call TRBD2 (5 bases). The CDR3 runs to 15 residues. Trimming pared 1 base from V and 2 bases from J, leaving 11 bases between. Germline CDR1 is SGHKS and CDR2 is YYEKEE (reference sequence).